This TCR beta chain was profiled in a study of blood T cell repertoires in COVID-19. Background on the study: Researchers got acute and convalescent COVID-19 samples from the United States, Italy and Spain. PBMCs, B-cell-depleted T cells, or T cells were the source of the cDNA or gDNA that made up the material.

How the authors handled the data: Estimated nucleated cell counts came from reference gene primer amplification. The assay was immunoSEQ multiplex PCR, and TCRdb's table has in-frame clones only and misses some. Clonal size and the V and J genes are those of that table, whereas D and trimming came from the DNA. The sample has 100,000 to 150,000 clones; roughly 82% are singletons. This CDR3 region has 14 residues. Trimming shortened V by 2 bases and J by 4 bases, and 8 bases separated the two germline ends. CDR1 is SGHTA and CDR2 is FQGTGA in the germline V gene. The sequencing input was peripheral blood. This chain joins TRBV7-3 and TRBJ2-2; possibly TRBD1 for D (6 bases). This clonotype originated in a human donor in a cohort sampled during active COVID-19. The CDR3 loop reads CASSLDRSTGELFF. In nucleotides, the CDR3 is TGTGCCAGCAGCTTAGACAGGTCCACCGGGGAGCTGTTTTTT.